The clone carrying this T cell receptor beta chain was picked up a small number of times. Its antigen is not known. There are 16 residues in the CDR3. Germline-derived CDR1 and CDR2 are LGHNA and YSLEER. V lost 0 bases and J lost 4; bases outside the gene matches: 5. The data derive from a study of post-analysis software for immune sequencing data. Study observations and caveats: Samples from a shared batch, those prepared together, strongly co-clustered by F measure. Patients with multiple sclerosis recorded significantly lower normalized Chao1 diversity than controls, the study found. With TRBV5-6, TRBV5-1 and TRBV20-1 included, about five TRBV segments were more frequent in patients than in controls.

Unique molecular identifiers were carried by the TCR beta cDNA libraries. T cells, 1 to 10 million of them, yielded some 500,000 cDNA molecules. TCRdb processed the PCR reads anew with MiXCR; each CDR3 protein has one entry. The table has hundreds of thousands of distinct CDR3 sequences, approximately 30% seen once. Sequencing was carried out using blood. The genes are TRBV4-3 and TRBJ1-4; 7 bases line up with TRBD1. The receptor was derived from a girl under 18 with multiple sclerosis. This chain's CDR3 is CASSQDGDSDNEKLFF. In DNA form, the CDR3 reads TGCGCCAGCAGCCAAGATGGGGACAGCGATAATGAAAAACTGTTTTTT.